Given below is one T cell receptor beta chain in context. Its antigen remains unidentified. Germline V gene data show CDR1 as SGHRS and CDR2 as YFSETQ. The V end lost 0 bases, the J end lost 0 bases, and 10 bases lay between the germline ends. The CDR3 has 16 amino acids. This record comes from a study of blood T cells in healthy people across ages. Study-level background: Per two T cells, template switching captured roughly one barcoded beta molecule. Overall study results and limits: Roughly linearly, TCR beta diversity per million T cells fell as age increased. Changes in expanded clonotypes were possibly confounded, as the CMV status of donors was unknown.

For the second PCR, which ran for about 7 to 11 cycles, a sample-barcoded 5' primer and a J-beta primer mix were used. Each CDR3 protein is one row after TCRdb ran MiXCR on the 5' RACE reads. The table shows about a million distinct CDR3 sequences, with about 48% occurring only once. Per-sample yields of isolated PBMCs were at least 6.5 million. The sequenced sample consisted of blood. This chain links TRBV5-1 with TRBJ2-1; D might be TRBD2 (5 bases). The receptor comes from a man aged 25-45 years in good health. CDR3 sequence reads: CASSLGAASSYNEQFF. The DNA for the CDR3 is TGCGCCAGCAGCTTGGGAGCGGCCAGCTCCTACAATGAGCAGTTCTTC.